A single sample gave rise to the 20 T cell receptor beta chains below, sequenced in a study of identical twins. Using its own MiXCR run on the 5' RACE reads, TCRdb lists one record per CDR3 protein. This sample carries about 1.7 million distinct CDR3 sequences, 25% to 35% of them seen once, and the ten largest clones take around 0.3%. Sequencing was performed on cord blood. The receptors were sampled from a newborn girl in good health.

V usage is TRBV7-2 and J usage is TRBJ2-7; 15 nucleotides align to TRBD2. The CDR3 totals 18 residues. The germline V gene has CDR1 SGHTA and CDR2 FQGNSA. The V and J ends lost 1 base and 3 bases, in that order; junction bases with no gene match: 7. CDR3 sequence reads: CASSLVRTSGGAFYEQYF. The DNA for the CDR3 is TGTGCCAGCAGCTTAGTGCGGACTAGCGGGGGGGCTTTCTACGAGCAGTACTTC.

A few counts support this clonotype. The chain has TRBV6-5 and TRBJ2-3; D not resolved. The CDR3 loop spans 14 amino acids. Germline assignment: CDR1 MNHEY and CDR2 SVGAGI. V lost 4 bases and J 2 bases, leaving 10 bases between the germline ends. In DNA form, the CDR3 reads TGTGCCAGCAGTTGGTCTAAAAACACAGATACGCAGTATTTT. This encodes CASSWSKNTDTQYF.

CDR3 nucleotide sequence: TGCGCCAGCAACGGAGGCGGGAGCACAGATACGCAGTATTTT. Its translation is CASNGGGSTDTQYF. V usage is TRBV5-1 and J usage is TRBJ2-3, with a possible D match to TRBD2 (5 bases). Trimming took 6 bases from V and 0 from J, leaving 11 bases between them. This CDR3 is built from 14 residues. In germline, CDR1 is SGHRS, CDR2 YFSETQ.

V gene TRBV20-1 combines with J gene TRBJ2-7; 8 bases fit TRBD2. Germline V gives CDR1 DFQATT, CDR2 SNEGSKA (reference sequence). Trimming cost V 5 bases and J 3 bases; bases outside gene matches: 6. The CDR3 sequence is 13 residues long. CDR3 bases: TGCAGTGCTCCTACTAGCGGAGACTACGAGCAGTACTTC. Its translation: CSAPTSGDYEQYF.

CDR3 nucleotide sequence: TGTGCCAGCAGTTTCGGGACAGGGGCCTCCTACGAGCAGTACTTC. It translates to CASSFGTGASYEQYF. This chain joins TRBV7-9 and TRBJ2-7, with 10 bases matching TRBD1. This CDR3 spans 15 amino acids. V lost 6 bases to trimming and J lost 0 bases; unmatched junction nucleotides: 5. Germline V gene sequence: CDR1 SEHNR, CDR2 FQNEAQ (reference sequence).

The chain combines TRBV28 with TRBJ1-5; D possibly corresponds to TRBD1 (6 bases). V lost 9 bases, J lost 7 bases, and 25 bases lay in between. Looked up from germline, CDR1 is MDHEN and CDR2 is SYDVKM. The CDR3 has 16 residues. The DNA of the CDR3 is TGTGCCAGTCGCGATTACTCACCGCGAAGGGGGCAGCCCCAGCATTTT. This encodes CASRDYSPRRGQPQHF. The variable domain in full, with the rest retrieved from reference TRBV28 and TRBJ1-5, is DVKVTQSSRYLVKRTGEKVFLECVQDMDHENMFWYRQDPGLGLRLIYFSYDVKMKEKGDIPEGYSVSREKKERFSLILESASTNQTSMYLCASRDYSPRRGQPQHFGDGTRLSIL.

The sample holds many counts of this clonotype. V gene TRBV28 combines with J gene TRBJ2-7, with D possibly TRBD1 on 5 matching bases. CDR3 length: 16 residues. Trimming pared 5 bases from V and 0 bases from J, leaving 17 bases between. Germline CDR1 reads MDHEN; CDR2 reads SYDVKM. The CDR3 region is CASSQVATGYSYEQYF. As DNA, the CDR3 is TGTGCCAGCAGTCAGGTCGCCACAGGTTACTCCTACGAGCAGTACTTC.

The genes are TRBV5-1 and TRBJ1-1, with D possibly matching TRBD1 (6 bases). CDR3 length: 15 amino acids. V lost 4 bases to trimming and J lost 2 bases, with 15 bases between them. Per the germline V gene, CDR1 is SGHRS and CDR2 is YFSETQ. This chain's CDR3 is CASSGTGPPNTEAFF. The CDR3 DNA reads TGCGCCAGCAGCGGAACAGGGCCCCCAAACACTGAAGCTTTCTTT.

This clonotype has more than one count but fewer than ten. J is TRBJ2-1 and V is TRBV5-1; D is unresolved. Germline lookup yields CDR1 SGHRS and CDR2 YFSETQ. Trimming pared 3 bases from V and 4 bases from J, leaving 14 bases between. The CDR3 length is 15 residues. CDR3 coding DNA: TGCGCCAGCAGCTCTCCTAACACGATATACAATGAGCAGTTCTTC. Amino acid sequence: CASSSPNTIYNEQFF.

The V and J genes are TRBV6-6 and TRBJ2-4, with 7 bases matching TRBD1. V lost 4 bases and J lost 13; bases outside the gene matches: 10. The CDR3 runs 13 residues. Germline V lookup: CDR1 MNHNY, CDR2 SVGAGI (reference sequence). CDR3 coding DNA: TGTGCCAGCAGTTGCAATTACGTGGGACAGCAGTACTTC. Residues: CASSCNYVGQQYF.

The rearrangement uses TRBV11-2 and TRBJ1-6; no reliable D call. This CDR3 comprises 13 residues. The ends were cut back, 2 bases at V and 12 bases at J, with 11 bases in the middle. Per germline, CDR1 SGHAT and CDR2 FQNNGV. CDR3 loop: CASSLTSSGPLHF. The CDR3 DNA reads as TGTGCCAGCAGCTTAACTTCGAGCGGACCCCTCCACTTT.

J is TRBJ1-4 and V is TRBV6-1; 8 bases align to TRBD1. The germline V gene has CDR1 MNHNS and CDR2 SASEGT. The V gene end was trimmed by 6 bases and the J gene end by 7 bases; junction bases not matched to a gene: 7. The CDR3 is 14 amino acids. The CDR3 DNA reads as TGTGCCAGCAGGGACGACAGGGGATTTGAAAAACTGTTTTTT. This translates into CASRDDRGFEKLFF.

This chain links TRBV20-1 with TRBJ2-1; D may be TRBD2 (6 bases). CDR3 length equals 14 residues. Germline V gene lookup returns CDR1 DFQATT and CDR2 SNEGSKA (reference sequence). CDR3 in amino acids: CSGIGGRLVNEQFF. Written as DNA, the CDR3 is TGCAGCGGGATCGGGGGACGGCTCGTCAATGAGCAGTTCTTC.

The chain is built from TRBV24-1 and TRBJ1-2; possibly TRBD1 for D (6 bases). Germline CDR1 reads KGHDR; CDR2 reads SFDVKD. CDR3 length: 16 residues. V lost 7 bases and J lost 4, with 21 bases in between. The CDR3 DNA sequence: TGTGCCACCAGGGGAAGCCAGCCTACAGGGACCTATGGCTACACCTTC. Amino acid sequence: CATRGSQPTGTYGYTF.

This clonotype has only a few counts. V usage is TRBV2 and J usage is TRBJ1-2, with no clear D. Deletions cut 4 bases from V and 4 bases from J, with 10 bases between. This CDR3 region has 13 residues. Germline V gene sequence: CDR1 SNHLY, CDR2 FYNNEI. Here the CDR3 reads CASSVFSSYGYTF. CDR3 in DNA: TGTGCCAGCAGTGTTTTCAGCTCCTATGGCTACACCTTC.

This clonotype appeared a few times. The chain combines TRBV4-1 with TRBJ2-4; 11 bases align to TRBD2. The CDR3 is 16 residues long. Germline CDR1 reads MGHRA; CDR2 reads YSYEKL. V shed 1 base, J shed 4 bases, and the junction held 3 bases outside the gene matches. The CDR3 sequence: CASSQGLAGQKNIQYF. In DNA form, the CDR3 reads TGCGCCAGCAGCCAAGGACTAGCGGGACAGAAAAACATTCAGTACTTC.

The rearrangement joins TRBV5-6 to TRBJ2-1; 11 bases agree with TRBD2. From germline, CDR1 is SGHDT and CDR2 YYEEEE. The CDR3 consists of 19 residues. V trimming: 0 bases; J trimming: 0 bases; junction bases outside the gene matches: 8. The CDR3 here is CASSLVLAGVGVSYNEQFF. CDR3 in DNA: TGTGCCAGCAGCTTGGTACTAGCGGGAGTAGGGGTCTCCTACAATGAGCAGTTCTTC.

The chain recombines TRBV6-5 with TRBJ1-1, with 10 positions matching TRBD1. V dropped 2 bases and J dropped 1; count of bases not matched to a gene: 4. CDR3 size: 16 residues. The germline CDR1 and CDR2 sequences are MNHEY and SVGAGI. This chain's CDR3 is CASSYGTGAWNTEAFF. The CDR3 DNA reads as TGTGCCAGCAGTTACGGGACAGGGGCGTGGAACACTGAAGCTTTCTTT.

The J gene is TRBJ2-3, the V gene TRBV20-1, with D possibly TRBD1 on 6 matching bases. Between the trimmed V and J ends, which lost 6 bases and 4 bases, there was a span of 14 bases. This CDR3 is built from 13 residues. From germline, CDR1 is DFQATT and CDR2 SNEGSKA (reference sequence). The CDR3 sequence: CSAVGAGADTQYF. CDR3 sequence (DNA): TGCAGTGCCGTGGGGGCAGGGGCAGATACGCAGTATTTT.

In this sample, this clonotype turned up a few times. This rearrangement joins TRBV28 to TRBJ2-2; 7 positions agree with TRBD2. The trim removed 2 bases at V and 6 bases at J, leaving 6 bases unmatched. This CDR3 spans 15 amino acids. Germline V gives CDR1 MDHEN, CDR2 SYDVKM. This CDR3 reads CASSLAGEIAGELFF. The CDR3 bases are TGTGCCAGCAGTTTAGCGGGAGAGATCGCCGGGGAGCTGTTTTTT.